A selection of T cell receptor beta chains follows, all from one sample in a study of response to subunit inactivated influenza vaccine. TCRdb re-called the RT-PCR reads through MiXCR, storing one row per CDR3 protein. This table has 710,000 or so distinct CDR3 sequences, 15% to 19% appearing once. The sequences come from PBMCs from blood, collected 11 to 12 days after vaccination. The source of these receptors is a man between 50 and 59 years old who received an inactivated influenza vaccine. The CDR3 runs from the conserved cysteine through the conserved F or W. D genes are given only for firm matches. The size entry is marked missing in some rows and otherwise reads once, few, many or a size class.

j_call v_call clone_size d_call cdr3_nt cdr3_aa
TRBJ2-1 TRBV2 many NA TGTGCCAGCAGTGAAGGCCTAGCGCTTAACAATGAGCAGTTCTTC CASSEGLALNNEQFF
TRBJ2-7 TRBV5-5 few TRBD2 TGTGCCAGCAGCCTCAGACTAGCGGGAGTGTCCTACGAGCAGTACTTC CASSLRLAGVSYEQYF
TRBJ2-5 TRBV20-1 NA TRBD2 TGCAGTGCTAAGTTAGCGGGGGCCCGGGAGACCCAGTACTTC CSAKLAGARETQYF
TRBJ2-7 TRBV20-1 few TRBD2 TGCAGTGCCCAGGGACTAGCGGGAACCTACGAGCAGTACTTC CSAQGLAGTYEQYF
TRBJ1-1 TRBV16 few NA TGTGCCAGCAGCTCCGACAGTTCACTGAACACTGAAGCTTTCTTT CASSSDSSLNTEAFF
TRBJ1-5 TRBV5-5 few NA TGTGCCAGCAGCTCTGGCGCGGGATCCTATCAGCCCCAGCATTTT CASSSGAGSYQPQHF
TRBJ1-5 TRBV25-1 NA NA TGTGCCAGCAGTGAATTCCGTCCGACCCAAGGCGGCAATCAGCCCCAGCATTTT CASSEFRPTQGGNQPQHF
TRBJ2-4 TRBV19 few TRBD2 TGTGCCAGTAGTACCCTAGCGGGGGCAGCCAAAAACATTCAGTACTTC CASSTLAGAAKNIQYF
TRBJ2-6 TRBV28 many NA TGTGCCAGCAGTTCCGACAGCTGGACACAGGGTTCCGGGGCCAACGTCCTGACTTTC CASSSDSWTQGSGANVLTF
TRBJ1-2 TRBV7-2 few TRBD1 TGTGCCAGCAGCTTAGAACAGGGGGCTAACTATGGCTACACCTTC CASSLEQGANYGYTF
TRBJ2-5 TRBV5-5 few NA TGTGCCAGCAGCCGCACCGACACAAACGGCCAAGAGACCCAGTACTTC CASSRTDTNGQETQYF
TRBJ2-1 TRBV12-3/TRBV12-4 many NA TGTGCCAGCGGGAGGGGGGGCCACAATGAGCAGTTCTTC CASGRGGHNEQFF
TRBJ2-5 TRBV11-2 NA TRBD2 TGTGCCAGCAGCTCTCCGGGACTAGCGGGAGGGCTAGAGACCCAGTACTTC CASSSPGLAGGLETQYF
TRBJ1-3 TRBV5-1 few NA TGCGCCAGCAGCTTGGAATCCCAGGGTATAGGAAACACCATATATTTT CASSLESQGIGNTIYF
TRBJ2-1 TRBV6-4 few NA TGTGCCAGCAGCGACCACAATGAGCAGTTCTTC CASSDHNEQFF
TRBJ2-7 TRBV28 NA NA TGTGCCAGCAGTATCCGAGGAGGCCCCCACGAGCAGTACTTC CASSIRGGPHEQYF
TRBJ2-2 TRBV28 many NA TGTGCCAGCAACCTCTCCGGGGGAGCCGGGGAGCTGTTTTTT CASNLSGGAGELFF
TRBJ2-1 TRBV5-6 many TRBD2 TGTGCCAGCAGCCGGGGGGACTCACCAAAGCCGTTCTTC CASSRGDSPKPFF
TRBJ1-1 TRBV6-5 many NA TGTGCCAGCAGTTACTCGGGGGGTTTGAACACTGAAGCTTTCTTT CASSYSGGLNTEAFF
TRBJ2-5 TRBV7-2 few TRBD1 TGTGCCAGCAGCGCTGGACAGGTGGAGACCCAGTACTTC CASSAGQVETQYF
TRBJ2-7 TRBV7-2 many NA TGTGCCAGCAGCTTAACAGGGACCCAAGATCAGTACTTC CASSLTGTQDQYF
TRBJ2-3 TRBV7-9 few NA TGTGCCAGCAGCTTACGGTGGAGCGCCACAGATACGCAGTATTTT CASSLRWSATDTQYF
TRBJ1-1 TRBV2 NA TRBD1 TGTGCCAGCAGTGAATTCGGGACAGGGGGCCAACCCATCACTGAAGCTTTCTTT CASSEFGTGGQPITEAFF
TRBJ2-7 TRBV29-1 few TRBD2 TGCAGCGTTGAAGTAAGCGGGAGTCCGTACGAGCAGTACTTC CSVEVSGSPYEQYF
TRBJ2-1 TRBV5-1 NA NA TGCGCCAGCAGCTTGGGAGGGGACCTCTCCTACAATGAGCAGTTCTTC CASSLGGDLSYNEQFF
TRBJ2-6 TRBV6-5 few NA TGTGCCAGCAGTTTCGACGGAACGTACTCTGGGGCCAACGTCCTGACTTTC CASSFDGTYSGANVLTF
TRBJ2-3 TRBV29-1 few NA TGCAGCGTTGTAGTAGCGAGGGCAGATACGCAGTATTTT CSVVVARADTQYF
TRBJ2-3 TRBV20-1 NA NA TGCAGTGCTAGAGGCCAGGGAAATGCAGATACGCAGTATTTT CSARGQGNADTQYF
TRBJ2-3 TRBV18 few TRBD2 TGTGCCAGCTCACCAAGACTAGCGACCACAGATACGCAGTATTTT CASSPRLATTDTQYF
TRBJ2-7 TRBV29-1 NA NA TGCAGCGTTTCGAACAGTCTTGCCTACGAGCAGTACTTC CSVSNSLAYEQYF
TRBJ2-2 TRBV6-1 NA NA TGTGCCACCAGACGTGCGGGGCCGGAAGAGGGGGAGCTGTTTTTT CATRRAGPEEGELFF
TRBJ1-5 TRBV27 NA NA TGTGCCAGCAGTGATACAACAGGGAGGCATCAGCCCCAGCATTTT CASSDTTGRHQPQHF